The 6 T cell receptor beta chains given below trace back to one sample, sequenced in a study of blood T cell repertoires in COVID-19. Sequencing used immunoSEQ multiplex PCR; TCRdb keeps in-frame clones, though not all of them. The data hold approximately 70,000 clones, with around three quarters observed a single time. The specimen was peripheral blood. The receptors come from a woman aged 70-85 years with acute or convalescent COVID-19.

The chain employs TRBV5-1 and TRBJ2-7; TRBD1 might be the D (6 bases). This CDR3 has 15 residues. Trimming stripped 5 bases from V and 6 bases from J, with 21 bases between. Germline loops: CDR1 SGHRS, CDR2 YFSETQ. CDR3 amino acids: CASSEGSGTLGEQYF. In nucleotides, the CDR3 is TGCGCCAGCAGTGAGGGCTCCGGGACACTTGGCGAGCAGTACTTC.

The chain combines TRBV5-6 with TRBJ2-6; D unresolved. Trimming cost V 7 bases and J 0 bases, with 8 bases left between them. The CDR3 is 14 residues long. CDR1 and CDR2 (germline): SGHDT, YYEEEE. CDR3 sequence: CASLLSSGANVLTF. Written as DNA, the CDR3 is TGTGCCAGCCTCCTGAGCTCTGGGGCCAACGTCCTGACTTTC. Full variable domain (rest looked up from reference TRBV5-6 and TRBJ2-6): DAGVTQSPTHLIKTRGQQVTLRCSPKSGHDTVSWYQQALGQGPQFIFQYYEEEERQRGNFPDRFSGHQFPNYSSELNVNALLLGDSALYLCASLLSSGANVLTFGAGSRLTVL.

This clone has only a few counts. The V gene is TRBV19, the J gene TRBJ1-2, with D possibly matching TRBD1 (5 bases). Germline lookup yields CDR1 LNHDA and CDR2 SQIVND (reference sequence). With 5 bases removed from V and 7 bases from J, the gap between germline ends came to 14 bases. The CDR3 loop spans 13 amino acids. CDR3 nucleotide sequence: TGTGCCAGTAGTCCCGCAGGGATGCTTGGCTACACCTTC. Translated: CASSPAGMLGYTF.

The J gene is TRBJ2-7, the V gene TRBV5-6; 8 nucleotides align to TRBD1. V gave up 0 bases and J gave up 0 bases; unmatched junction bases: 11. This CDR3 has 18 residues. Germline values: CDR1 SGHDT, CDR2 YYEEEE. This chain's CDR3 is CASSLVGTQGDSSYEQYF. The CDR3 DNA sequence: TGTGCCAGCAGCTTGGTGGGAACACAGGGGGATAGCTCCTACGAGCAGTACTTC.

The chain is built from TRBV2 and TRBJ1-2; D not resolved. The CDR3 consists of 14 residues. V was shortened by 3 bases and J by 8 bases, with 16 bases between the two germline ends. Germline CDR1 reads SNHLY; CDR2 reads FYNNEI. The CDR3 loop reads CASSEALGSAGYTF. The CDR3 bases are TGTGCCAGCAGTGAGGCCCTCGGGAGCGCGGGCTACACCTTC.

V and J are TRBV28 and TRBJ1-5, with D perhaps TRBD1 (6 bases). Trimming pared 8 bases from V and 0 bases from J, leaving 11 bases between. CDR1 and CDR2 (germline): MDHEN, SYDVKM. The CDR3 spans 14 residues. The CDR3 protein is CASHVGGSNQPQHF. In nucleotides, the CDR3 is TGTGCCAGCCACGTAGGGGGTAGCAATCAGCCCCAGCATTTT.